Presented here are 27 T cell receptor beta chains from one specimen sequenced in a study of T cells in Graves' hyperthyroidism and ophthalmopathy. Using RNA transcripts as the source, TCR beta CDR3 regions were amplified. Carried out on the TCR CDR3, a first-round RT-PCR used the HTBI primer set. TCRdb reprocessed the multiplex PCR reads with MiXCR, giving one entry per CDR3 protein. The sample carries about 640,000 distinct CDR3 sequences, less than 25% recorded once. Input material: blood. The origin of the receptors is a man under 40 with Graves' ophthalmopathy.

V usage is TRBV12-3 or TRBV12-4 and J usage is TRBJ1-1; 9 positions match TRBD1. The CDR3 extends over 13 amino acids. With V trimmed by 8 bases and J by 5 bases, 6 bases remained unmatched. In nucleotides, the CDR3 is TGTGCCAGCCGGGACAGGGTTCGAACTGAAGCTTTCTTT. Translated: CASRDRVRTEAFF.

This clonotype was seen at least ten times. The chain uses TRBV2 and TRBJ2-3, with D tentatively TRBD2 (6 bases). Germline CDR1 SNHLY, CDR2 FYNNEI. The CDR3 is 16 amino acids. Trimming stripped 8 bases from V and 0 bases from J, with 18 bases between. CDR3: CASLPPGERSTDTQYF. In DNA form, the CDR3 reads TGTGCCAGCCTACCCCCGGGAGAAAGAAGCACAGATACGCAGTATTTT.

This clonotype was picked up many times. CDR3 amino acids: CAWRGSGTSYEQYF. Written as DNA, the CDR3 is TGTGCCTGGAGGGGGAGCGGCACTTCCTACGAGCAGTACTTC. The chain couples TRBV30 to TRBJ2-7; D is possibly TRBD2 (5 bases). Germline assignment: CDR1 GTSNPN and CDR2 SVGIG (reference sequence). With 3 bases removed from V and 1 base from J, the gap between germline ends came to 13 bases. This CDR3 is built from 14 residues. The full variable domain, in which reference TRBV30 and TRBJ2-7 provide the parts outside the CDR3, is SQTIHQWPATLVQPVGSPLSLECTVEGTSNPNLYWYRQAAGRGLQLLFYSVGIGQISSEVPQNLSASRPQDRQFILSSKKLLLSDSGFYLCAWRGSGTSYEQYFGPGTRLTVT.

J is TRBJ2-7 and V is TRBV10-3; tentatively, D is TRBD1 (6 bases). Germline CDR1 ENHRY, CDR2 SYGVKD. V lost 6 bases to trimming and J lost 4 bases, with 22 bases between them. The CDR3 length is 16 residues. CDR3 amino acids: CAISATQGSPPYEQYF. The DNA for the CDR3 is TGTGCCATCAGCGCGACTCAGGGGTCCCCGCCGTACGAGCAGTACTTC.

V and J are TRBV7-9 and TRBJ2-2, with a weak D call TRBD1 (6 bases). With 0 bases removed from V and 1 base from J, the gap between germline ends came to 6 bases. Per the germline V gene, CDR1 is SEHNR and CDR2 is FQNEAQ (reference sequence). The CDR3 sequence is 15 residues long. CDR3 sequence reads: CASSLAQGNTGELFF. CDR3 sequence (DNA): TGTGCCAGCAGCTTAGCACAGGGGAACACCGGGGAGCTGTTTTTT.

The chain links TRBV9 to TRBJ1-2, with a weak D call TRBD1 (6 bases). V was clipped by 4 bases and J by 4 bases, with 17 bases between them. The CDR3 is 15 amino acids. The germline V gene has CDR1 SGDLS and CDR2 YYNGEE. The CDR3, as DNA: TGTGCCAGCAGCCCGGACCGGGGGGCCGGCTATGGCTACACCTTC. Its protein is CASSPDRGAGYGYTF.

This clonotype showed up just a few times. The rearrangement joins TRBV24-1 to TRBJ1-1; 7 bases align to TRBD1. Trimming took 5 bases from V and 6 from J; bases not matched to a gene: 5. Germline CDR1 reads KGHDR; CDR2 reads SFDVKD. The CDR3 loop spans 13 amino acids. CDR3 region: CATSGNRGPEAFF. The CDR3 DNA reads as TGTGCCACCAGTGGGAACAGGGGTCCTGAAGCTTTCTTT.

This clonotype was detected many times. J is TRBJ2-1 and V is TRBV28, with a tentative D call TRBD1 (5 bases). Germline V gives CDR1 MDHEN, CDR2 SYDVKM. V was trimmed by 2 bases and J by 6 bases, leaving 8 bases between them. The CDR3 has 13 residues. CDR3 region: CASSLTGPNEQFF. The CDR3 bases are TGTGCCAGCAGTTTAACAGGCCCCAATGAGCAGTTCTTC.

DNA for the CDR3: TGTGCCAGCAGTAACAAAATCGGGAATCAGCCCCAGCATTTT. The encoded protein is CASSNKIGNQPQHF. The V call is TRBV6-1, the J call TRBJ1-5; D gene unclear. The CDR3 loop spans 14 amino acids. Trimming cost V 5 bases and J 4 bases, with 12 bases left between them. The germline gives CDR1 MNHNS, CDR2 SASEGT.

This clonotype was counted at least ten times. This sequence joins TRBV20-1 and TRBJ2-3; D is possibly TRBD2 (5 bases). V shed 3 bases and J shed 3 bases, with 10 bases lying between them. CDR1 is DFQATT and CDR2 is SNEGSKA in the germline V gene (reference sequence). The CDR3 sequence is 13 residues long. CDR3 DNA sequence: TGCAGTGCTAGTGTGGTAGCGACAGATACGCAGTATTTT. This encodes CSASVVATDTQYF.

This clonotype was seen ten or more times. V usage is TRBV18 and J usage is TRBJ2-7; 7 bases are shared with TRBD2. CDR1 is KGHSH and CDR2 is LQKENI in the germline V gene. The ends lost 4 bases at V and 4 bases at J; junction bases unmatched: 4. The CDR3 has 13 amino acids. The CDR3 reads CASSLSGLYEQYF. The CDR3 DNA follows: TGTGCCAGCTCACTATCGGGACTATACGAGCAGTACTTC. Complete variable domain (other parts from reference TRBV18 and TRBJ2-7): NAGVMQNPRHLVRRRGQEARLRCSPMKGHSHVYWYRQLPEEGLKFMVYLQKENIIDESGMPKERFSAEFPKEGPSILRIQQVVRGDSAAYFCASSLSGLYEQYFGPGTRLTVT.

This clonotype was seen at least ten times. The gene calls are TRBV24-1 and TRBJ2-5, with 15 bases identical to TRBD2. The CDR3 loop spans 16 amino acids. Germline CDR1 is KGHDR and CDR2 is SFDVKD. V dropped 6 bases and J dropped 5; count of bases not matched to a gene: 6. The CDR3 nucleotides are TGTGCCACCAGTTCATCCGGGACTAGCGGGAGGGAGACCCAGTACTTC. Translating gives CATSSSGTSGRETQYF.

This clonotype was counted ten times or more. The CDR3 reads CASSQGLADYEQYF. In DNA form, the CDR3 reads TGTGCCAGCAGCCAAGGGCTAGCGGACTACGAGCAGTACTTC. The V and J genes are TRBV3-1 and TRBJ2-7, with 7 bases lining up with TRBD2. CDR1 LGHDT and CDR2 YNNKEL come from the germline V gene (reference sequence). The J segment lost 3 bases and the V segment lost 1 base, leaving 3 bases of the junction unmatched. The CDR3 extends over 14 amino acids.

This clonotype showed up just a few times. With a much larger clone just one base away, this may be a read error. The V gene is TRBV12-3 or TRBV12-4, the J gene TRBJ2-7; 11 nucleotides agree with TRBD1. The CDR3 extends over 15 amino acids. V was clipped by 6 bases and J by 3 bases; unmatched bases: 7. CDR3 in DNA: TGTGCCAGCAGCCGTCTGGGACAGGGGGTCTACGAGCAGTACTTC. It encodes CASSRLGQGVYEQYF.

The chain carries TRBV6-1 and TRBJ1-5; 8 bases line up with TRBD1. Trimming cost V 2 bases and J 3 bases; bases outside gene matches: 6. Per germline, CDR1 MNHNS and CDR2 SASEGT. The length of the CDR3 is 16 residues. CDR3 region: CASSEKDRATNQPQHF. For the CDR3, the DNA is TGTGCCAGCAGTGAAAAGGACAGGGCCACCAATCAGCCCCAGCATTTT.

This clonotype was picked up many times. The V and J genes are TRBV28 and TRBJ1-1, with 7 positions matching TRBD1. Trimming at V came to 8 bases and at J to 5 bases, leaving 14 bases not matched to a gene. The germline V gene encodes CDR1 MDHEN and CDR2 SYDVKM. This CDR3 has 15 amino acids. In DNA, the CDR3 is TGTGCCAGCGGGACCTGGAGGGGGCCGTCTACTGAAGCTTTCTTT. Its translation is CASGTWRGPSTEAFF.

Many counts were recorded for this clonotype. This sequence joins TRBV7-9 and TRBJ1-1, with unresolved D. This CDR3 is 15 amino acids long. Trimming removed 1 base from V and 0 bases from J, with 9 bases in between. Germline lookup yields CDR1 SEHNR and CDR2 FQNEAQ (reference sequence). CDR3: CASSLVSGVNTEAFF. The CDR3 bases are TGTGCCAGCAGCTTAGTTTCTGGGGTGAACACTGAAGCTTTCTTT. The variable domain in full, completed from reference TRBV7-9 and TRBJ1-1, reads DTGVSQNPRHKITKRGQNVTFRCDPISEHNRLYWYRQTLGQGPEFLTYFQNEAQLEKSRLLSDRFSAERPKGSFSTLEIQRTEQGDSAMYLCASSLVSGVNTEAFFGQGTRLTVV.

V is TRBV15 and J is TRBJ1-4; TRBD1 is a possible D gene (6 bases). The CDR3 totals 15 residues. V gave up 5 bases and J gave up 4 bases, with 14 bases separating them. CDR1 and CDR2 (germline): LNHNV, YYDKDF (reference sequence). The CDR3 DNA reads TGTGCCACCAGCTCTCGGACAGTTCTTAATGAAAAACTGTTTTTT. Translated, it gives CATSSRTVLNEKLFF.

This clonotype has a handful of counts. The chain joins TRBV4-3 to TRBJ1-4; D is unclear. Germline-derived CDR1 and CDR2 are LGHNA and YSLEER. The CDR3 consists of 15 residues. V lost 0 bases and J 1 base, leaving 6 bases between the germline ends. The CDR3, as DNA: TGCGCCAGCAGCCAAGATTCGGGAACTAATGAAAAACTGTTTTTT. This translates into CASSQDSGTNEKLFF.

A few counts support this clonotype. This chain connects TRBV11-2 to TRBJ2-7; 11 bases are a match to TRBD2. CDR3 length: 17 residues. Germline trimming cut 7 bases from V and 3 bases from J; bases unmatched to any gene: 14. In germline, CDR1 is SGHAT, CDR2 FQNNGV. CDR3 coding DNA: TGTGCCAGCATTGGGCCTAGCGGGAGGTCCCAGGGCTACGAGCAGTACTTC. Encoded protein: CASIGPSGRSQGYEQYF.

Regarding this clonotype: One end of the junction is discordant with germline, which a read error may explain. This sequence joins TRBV11-2 and TRBJ2-1, with 8 positions matching TRBD2. The CDR3 is 14 residues long. CDR1 is SGHAT, CDR2 FQNNGV, per germline. The CDR3 DNA sequence: TGTGCCAACAGCTATCTTAGCGGGACTAGTGAGCAGTTCTTC. This codes for CANSYLSGTSEQFF.

This clonotype was counted ten times or more. The V gene is TRBV2, the J gene TRBJ1-5; D call uncertain. V lost 6 bases, J lost 0 bases, and 15 bases lay in between. CDR1 SNHLY and CDR2 FYNNEI come from the germline V gene. The CDR3 is 16 residues long. As DNA, the CDR3 is TGTGCCAGCAGCCGCTGGGCGACTGATAGCAATCAGCCCCAGCATTTT. Translating it yields CASSRWATDSNQPQHF. Full variable domain (remainder filled in from reference TRBV2 and TRBJ1-5): EPEVTQTPSHQVTQMGQEVILRCVPISNHLYFYWYRQILGQKVEFLVSFYNNEISEKSEIFDDQFSVERPDGSNFTLKIRSTKLEDSAMYFCASSRWATDSNQPQHFGDGTRLSIL.

The V call is TRBV7-3, the J call TRBJ2-5; 12 bases map to TRBD1. The CDR3 is 16 residues long. Germline CDR1 is SGHTA and CDR2 is FQGTGA. V gave up 3 bases and J gave up 5 bases; unmatched junction bases: 7. The CDR3 bases are TGTGCCAGCAGCTTCGGGGGACAGGGGGCAGGGGAGACCCAGTACTTC. Translated, it gives CASSFGGQGAGETQYF. Looking up the rest from reference TRBV7-3 and TRBJ2-5 gives the full variable domain: GAGVSQTPSNKVTEKGKYVELRCDPISGHTALYWYRQSLGQGPEFLIYFQGTGAADDSGLPNDRFFAVRPEGSVSTLKIQRTERGDSAVYLCASSFGGQGAGETQYFGPGTRLLVL.

J is TRBJ2-7 and V is TRBV6-1; no clear D gene. From germline, CDR1 is MNHNS and CDR2 SASEGT. With 5 bases removed from V and 2 bases from J, the gap between germline ends came to 10 bases. The CDR3 covers 13 residues. This CDR3 is CASSTTETYEQYF. CDR3 nucleotides: TGTGCCAGCAGTACGACGGAGACCTACGAGCAGTACTTC.

This clonotype was seen at least ten times. The rearrangement links TRBV6-2 or TRBV6-3 to TRBJ1-5; D perhaps matches TRBD1 (6 bases). Germline lookup yields CDR1 MNHEY and CDR2 SVGEGT. The CDR3 extends over 20 amino acids. Trimming left V 0 bases short and J 0 bases short, with 21 bases between. CDR3 region: CASSYSDRSSGEGSNQPQHF. CDR3 coding DNA: TGTGCCAGCAGTTACTCAGACAGGTCTTCAGGTGAGGGTAGCAATCAGCCCCAGCATTTT.

This clonotype was counted many times. This sequence joins TRBV5-1 and TRBJ2-3; 7 nucleotides agree with TRBD1. This CDR3 is 15 amino acids long. Germline trimming cut 4 bases from V and 0 bases from J; bases unmatched to any gene: 5. From germline, CDR1 is SGHRS and CDR2 YFSETQ. The DNA of the CDR3 is TGCGCCAGCAGCCCCAGACAGGGAAGCACAGATACGCAGTATTTT. It is translated as CASSPRQGSTDTQYF.

Many counts were recorded for this clonotype. This rearrangement joins TRBV30 to TRBJ1-1, with TRBD1 identical over 7 bases. The V segment lost 5 bases and the J segment 4 bases; nucleotides outside the gene matches: 10. Per the germline V gene, CDR1 is GTSNPN and CDR2 is SVGIG (reference sequence). This CDR3 contains 14 residues. Written as DNA, the CDR3 is TGTGCCTGGGGGGGGGCCGACAGGGCCACTGAAGCTTTCTTT. Encoded protein: CAWGGADRATEAFF.